This is a list of T cell receptor beta chains from one sample in a study of blood T cell repertoires in COVID-19. Libraries were prepared by immunoSEQ multiplex PCR; TCRdb keeps only in-frame clonotypes and omits some of them. The repertoire holds 270,000 or so clones, with more than 65% as singletons. Material: PBMCs or T cells enriched from blood (not recorded which). The source of these receptors is a man aged 50-59 years who had recovered from COVID-19. Each CDR3 is given with its conserved first and last residue. A D gene is named only where the DNA matches it firmly. Rows may omit the clone size; those that give it use once, few, many or a size class.

TRBJ1-2,TRBD1,TRBV14,.,CASSQGTGSFGYTF,TGTGCCAGCAGCCAAGGGACAGGTTCCTTCGGCTACACCTTC
TRBJ2-5,TRBD2,TRBV7-2,.,CASSPRGSGMYQETQYF,TGTGCCAGCAGTCCTCGGGGTAGCGGGATGTACCAAGAGACCCAGTACTTC
TRBJ1-2,.,TRBV19,.,CASSEAQARGYTF,TGTGCCAGTTCGGAGGCCCAGGCACGTGGCTACACCTTC
TRBJ1-2,TRBD1,TRBV7-2,once,CATRDRVDGNTF,TGTGCCACCCGGGACAGGGTAGATGGCAACACCTTC
TRBJ1-5,.,TRBV28,few,CASSLWVDHSSNQPQHF,TGTGCCAGCAGTTTATGGGTCGATCACTCTAGCAATCAGCCCCAGCATTTT
TRBJ2-1,TRBD2,TRBV7-3,.,CASSYSSLAGGLYEQFF,TGTGCCAGCAGCTACTCCTCTCTAGCGGGTGGGTTGTATGAGCAGTTCTTC
TRBJ1-6,TRBD1,TRBV28,.,CASRDTTGAGSPLHF,TGTGCCAGCAGGGACACGACAGGGGCGGGTTCACCCCTCCACTTT
TRBJ2-5,.,TRBV5-8,once,CASSLAVSYQETQYF,TGTGCCAGCAGCTTGGCCGTTAGCTACCAGGAGACCCAGTACTTC
TRBJ2-1,TRBD2,TRBV11-2,.,CASSPTKELSPPGGNEQFF,TGTGCCAGCAGCCCTACTAAAGAGCTCTCGCCCCCGGGGGGCAATGAGCAGTTCTTC
TRBJ2-2,.,TRBV5-1,few,CASSYDTANTGELFF,TGCGCCAGCAGCTACGACACTGCGAACACCGGGGAGCTGTTTTTT
TRBJ1-2,TRBD1,TRBV19,few,CASGQGGRYGYTF,TGTGCCAGTGGACAGGGGGGAAGATATGGCTACACCTTC
TRBJ2-4,TRBD1,TRBV19,once,CASSTRTGENIQYF,TGTGCCAGTAGTACACGGACAGGGGAAAACATTCAGTACTTC
TRBJ2-2,TRBD1,TRBV27,.,CASSLFDRGRGAGELFF,TGTGCCAGCAGTTTATTCGACAGGGGTCGTGGGGCCGGGGAGCTGTTTTTT
TRBJ2-2,.,TRBV6-5,once,CASTVTESTGELFF,TGTGCCAGCACTGTGACGGAGAGCACCGGGGAGCTGTTTTTT
TRBJ1-2,.,TRBV7-9,.,CASSPLAGYGYTF,TGTGCCAGCAGCCCCCTGGCGGGGTACGGCTACACCTTC
TRBJ2-4,TRBD1,TRBV27,.,CASSQGVAKNIQYF,TGTGCCAGCAGTCAGGGGGTAGCCAAAAACATTCAGTACTTC
TRBJ1-1,.,TRBV11-3,.,CASSLRAGNTEAFF,TGTGCCAGCAGCTTAAGGGCGGGGAACACTGAAGCTTTCTTT